What follows are 15 T cell receptor beta chains derived from one specimen sequenced in a study of control samples from healthy donors and cancer patients. Profiling relied on immunoSEQ multiplex PCR, and the TCRdb table lists in-frame clones only, not all of them. This table has about 120,000 clones, about 86% appearing once. Sequenced material: blood. Every receptor here comes from a man aged 25-45 years in good health.

This chain joins TRBV3-1 (or the pseudogene TRBV3-2) and TRBJ1-1; 7 bases agree with TRBD1. In germline, CDR1 is LGHDT, CDR2 YNNKEL (reference sequence). V gave up 1 base and J gave up 4 bases; unmatched junction bases: 9. CDR3 length: 16 amino acids. CDR3 region: CASSQAYRGATTEAFF. The CDR3 DNA reads as TGTGCCAGCAGCCAAGCCTACAGGGGTGCTACCACTGAAGCTTTCTTT.

The CDR3 is CASSLELAGGNEQFF. Here the CDR3 DNA reads TGTGCCAGCAGCTTAGAGCTGGCGGGGGGAAATGAGCAGTTCTTC. The V and J genes are TRBV7-2 and TRBJ2-1, with 8 nucleotides matching TRBD2. The V segment lost 1 base and the J segment 7 bases; nucleotides outside the gene matches: 6. Looked up from germline, CDR1 is SGHTA and CDR2 is FQGNSA. The CDR3 covers 15 residues.

The rearrangement uses TRBV29-1 and TRBJ1-2; tentative D call: TRBD1 (5 bases). CDR1 SQVTM and CDR2 ANQGSEA come from the germline V gene. The V gene lost 6 bases and the J gene lost 5 bases, with 19 bases spanning the gap. This CDR3 region has 14 residues. The CDR3 protein is CSVEPGLTPYGYTF. The DNA for the CDR3 is TGCAGCGTGGAGCCGGGGCTGACCCCGTATGGCTACACCTTC.

The V and J genes are TRBV6-5 and TRBJ2-7; D unclear. The V gene's germline CDR1 is MNHEY and CDR2 SVGAGI. This CDR3 has 12 amino acids. Trimming cost V 8 bases and J 4 bases, with 12 bases left between them. CDR3: CASRAVAYEQYF. For the CDR3, the DNA is TGTGCCAGCCGGGCCGTTGCGTACGAGCAGTACTTC.

The chain uses TRBV24-1 and TRBJ1-1; a weak D match, TRBD1 (6 bases). The germline CDR1 and CDR2 sequences are KGHDR and SFDVKD. This CDR3 comprises 13 residues. V lost 4 bases and J 5 bases, leaving 10 bases between the germline ends. CDR3 in DNA: TGTGCCACCAGTGAGCAGGGGTCAACTGAAGCTTTCTTT. It encodes CATSEQGSTEAFF.

This chain connects TRBV11-2 to TRBJ1-2; 8 positions agree with TRBD1. The CDR3 consists of 15 residues. The ends lost 5 bases at V and 6 bases at J; junction bases unmatched: 11. Per the germline V gene, CDR1 is SGHAT and CDR2 is FQNNGV. The CDR3 DNA is TGTGCCAGCAGCCCCCTGGACAGGGAGGGAAATGGCTACACCTTC. It specifies CASSPLDREGNGYTF.

This chain uses TRBV5-5 with TRBJ2-1, with D possibly being TRBD1 (5 bases). Trimming stripped 4 bases from V and 0 bases from J, with 8 bases between. CDR1 SGHKS and CDR2 YYEKEE come from the germline V gene (reference sequence). The CDR3 runs to 14 residues. The chain's CDR3 is CASSGATSYNEQFF. DNA of the CDR3: TGTGCCAGCAGCGGGGCCACCTCCTACAATGAGCAGTTCTTC.

The chain has TRBV7-3 and TRBJ2-3, with a possible D match to TRBD2 (6 bases). The V end lost 2 bases, the J end lost 5 bases, and 8 bases lay between the germline ends. The germline gives CDR1 SGHTA, CDR2 FQGTGA. This CDR3 spans 13 amino acids. This CDR3 reads CASSLGRGDTQYF. The CDR3 bases are TGTGCCAGCAGCTTAGGGCGGGGAGATACGCAGTATTTT.

This clone was observed a single time. This chain connects TRBV4-2 to TRBJ1-4, with a possible D match to TRBD1 (5 bases). Germline loops: CDR1 LGHNA, CDR2 YNFKEQ. This CDR3 contains 18 residues. V was clipped by 1 base and J by 8 bases, with 23 bases between them. CDR3 in DNA: TGTGCCAGCAGCCAAGCGGCGGTTGTTAACCGGGGGGGAGAAAAACTGTTTTTT. It codes for CASSQAAVVNRGGEKLFF.

The chain combines TRBV4-1 with TRBJ1-1, with TRBD1 identical over 7 bases. V lost 0 bases and J lost 4; bases outside the gene matches: 14. CDR1 is MGHRA, CDR2 YSYEKL, per germline. This CDR3 region has 18 residues. The CDR3 nucleotides are TGCGCCAGCAGCCAAGATGGAAGAAGGGAGGGGGCGGCCACTGAAGCTTTCTTT. This sequence encodes CASSQDGRREGAATEAFF.

The chain carries TRBV4-1 and TRBJ1-3; tentative D call: TRBD1 (5 bases). The CDR3 loop spans 16 amino acids. Looked up from germline, CDR1 is MGHRA and CDR2 is YSYEKL. The DNA for the CDR3 is TGCGCGAGCGGGTTCCAGGGTATGGACGCTGGAAACACCATATATTTT. This translates into CASGFQGMDAGNTIYF.

The chain is built from TRBV5-1 and TRBJ1-3; D is possibly TRBD1 (5 bases). V shed 1 base and J shed 1 base, with 12 bases lying between them. Germline V CDR1 and CDR2: SGHRS, YFSETQ. CDR3 length equals 16 residues. The CDR3 region has the DNA TGCGCCAGCAGCTTGTACCCTACAGGATCTGGAAACACCATATATTTT. This encodes CASSLYPTGSGNTIYF. The full variable domain, in which reference TRBV5-1 and TRBJ1-3 provide the parts outside the CDR3, is KAGVTQTPRYLIKTRGQQVTLSCSPISGHRSVSWYQQTPGQGLQFLFEYFSETQRNKGNFPGRFSGRQFSNSRSEMNVSTLELGDSALYLCASSLYPTGSGNTIYFGEGSWLTVV.

The chain joins TRBV19 to TRBJ1-2; 7 bases map to TRBD1. This CDR3 region has 16 residues. CDR1 and CDR2 from the germline V gene are LNHDA and SQIVND (reference sequence). Trimming at V came to 6 bases and at J to 8 bases, leaving 18 bases not matched to a gene. As DNA, the CDR3 is TGTGCCAGTAGGCCTGGACAGGCTGGGATTTCTATGGGCTACACCTTC. As protein: CASRPGQAGISMGYTF.

The V call is TRBV7-3, the J call TRBJ2-7, with no clear D. Germline V gene sequence: CDR1 SGHTA, CDR2 FQGTGA. V dropped 2 bases and J dropped 7 bases, with 21 bases sitting between them. This CDR3 contains 16 residues. The CDR3 DNA follows: TGTGCCAGCAGCTTATGGATCCCCGGACGTAGTGCGGAGCAGTACTTC. It codes for CASSLWIPGRSAEQYF.

The J gene is TRBJ1-6, the V gene TRBV27; D is unclear. The CDR3 spans 14 residues. The V and J ends lost 6 bases and 12 bases respectively, with 18 bases between them. Per the germline V gene, CDR1 is MNHEY and CDR2 is SMNVEV (reference sequence). The CDR3 region has the DNA TGTGCCAGCAGAGCCGGTGCCTTTGAAAAACCCCTCCACTTT. It translates to CASRAGAFEKPLHF.